The 25 T cell receptor beta chains reported below all come from one sample, sequenced in a study of T cells in women clearing cervical HPV infection. This table comes from immunoSEQ multiplex PCR, and its TCRdb copy is limited to in-frame clones, with some not included. The table for this sample gives 30,000 or so clones. Sequenced sample: blood buffy coat. All receptors derive from a woman aged 18 to 75 with a cervical HPV16 infection that either progressed to CIN3+ or cleared (not recorded which).

With respect to this clone: The missing CDR3 end, 3 residues past where the read stops, is filled in from the germline J gene. The V gene is TRBV5-1, the J gene TRBJ1-2; D gene uncertain. The CDR3 sequence is 15 residues long. Trimming pared 0 bases from V and 4 bases from J, leaving 13 bases between. In germline, CDR1 is SGHRS, CDR2 YFSETQ. The covered CDR3 bases are TGCGCCAGCAGCTTGGCTTCCAGTTCCTCCTATGGC. The encoded protein is CASSLASSSSYG. The whole CDR3 protein is CASSLASSSSYGYTF.

Of note for this clone: The CDR3 end lies 3 residues beyond the end of the read and is filled in from the germline J gene. The chain is built from TRBV19 and TRBJ1-1; TRBD1 might be the D (5 bases). This CDR3 is 16 amino acids long. V was shortened by 1 base and J by 1 base, with 13 bases between the two germline ends. Germline assignment: CDR1 LNHDA and CDR2 SQIVND (reference sequence). CDR3 DNA, as far as it was read: TGTGCCAGTAGTATAGGGACACAGACCCCGAACACTGAA. Translating gives CASSIGTQTPNTE. The full CDR3 sequence reads CASSIGTQTPNTEAFF.

Note on this clone: The DNA ends 3 residues before the CDR3 does, and the rest of the CDR3 is filled in from the germline J gene. The chain carries TRBV11-2 and TRBJ2-7; 8 bases are a match to TRBD1. CDR3 length: 15 residues. With V trimmed by 3 bases and J by 2 bases, 6 bases remained unmatched. The germline CDR1 and CDR2 sequences are SGHAT and FQNNGV. CDR3 bases read: TGTGCCAGCAGCTTTAACAGGGGGGAAGCCTACGAG. Translation gives CASSFNRGEAYE. The entire CDR3 protein reads CASSFNRGEAYEQYF.

Comments on this clone: Read coverage stops 3 residues before the CDR3 terminus; the germline J gene supplies the remainder. V usage is TRBV28 and J usage is TRBJ1-1, with 8 bases matching TRBD1. V lost 5 bases and J lost 1; bases outside the gene matches: 12. CDR1 and CDR2 from the germline V gene are MDHEN and SYDVKM. CDR3 length: 17 amino acids. Incomplete CDR3 DNA: TGTGCCAGCAGTCCCACAGGGGGGCGTATATGGAACACTGAA. It yields the protein CASSPTGGRIWNTE. The full CDR3 reads CASSPTGGRIWNTEAFF. The full variable domain, its missing parts supplied by reference TRBV28 and TRBJ1-1, is DVKVTQSSRYLVKRTGEKVFLECVQDMDHENMFWYRQDPGLGLRLIYFSYDVKMKEKGDIPEGYSVSREKKERFSLILESASTNQTSMYLCASSPTGGRIWNTEAFFGQGTRLTVV.

About this clone itself: From the germline J gene comes the end of the CDR3, since the read stops 3 residues before it. The chain joins TRBV2 to TRBJ2-2; 8 bases match TRBD1. The germline V gene encodes CDR1 SNHLY and CDR2 FYNNEI. The CDR3 length is 15 residues. With V trimmed by 6 bases and J by 5 bases, 8 bases remained unmatched. The chain's CDR3 is CASRRTGTFTGELFF. The sequenced CDR3 bases are TGTGCCAGCAGAAGGACAGGGACATTTACCGGGGAG.

Of note for this clone: The read terminates 3 residues ahead of where the CDR3 ends, so the germline J gene completes it. The chain uses TRBV7-9 and TRBJ1-1, with D possibly TRBD1 on 6 matching bases. The CDR3 contains 13 residues. Germline V gives CDR1 SEHNR, CDR2 FQNEAQ (reference sequence). V was trimmed by 3 bases and J by 4 bases, leaving 9 bases between them. The DNA read from the CDR3 is TGTGCCAGCAGCTTTAGGGGGTCCACTGAA. This codes for CASSFRGSTE. The whole CDR3 protein reads CASSFRGSTEAFF.

Comment on this clone: The sequenced fragment ends 3 residues before the CDR3 boundary, so the rest is inferred from the germline J gene. The chain carries TRBV6-2 or TRBV6-3 and TRBJ1-1; tentative D call: TRBD1 (6 bases). Germline loops: CDR1 MNHEY, CDR2 SVGEGT. The CDR3 runs to 15 residues. Trimming stripped 5 bases from V and 3 bases from J, with 16 bases between. CDR3 region: CASSPLWGPHTEAFF. CDR3 bases read: TGTGCCAGCAGTCCCCTCTGGGGGCCCCACACTGAA.

About this clone itself: The sequenced fragment ends 3 residues before the CDR3 boundary, so the rest is inferred from the germline J gene. The chain has TRBV7-6 and TRBJ2-2, with 10 bases identical to TRBD1. Germline-derived CDR1 and CDR2 are SGHVS and FNYEAQ. The CDR3 runs 16 residues. Losses at the gene ends were 4 bases for V and 6 bases for J; bases not matched to a gene: 8. The CDR3 is CASSSFMGQGPGELFF. The part of the CDR3 DNA that was read is TGTGCCAGCAGCTCTTTTATGGGACAGGGGCCCGGGGAG.

To note about this clone: Sequencing ends 3 residues short of the CDR3 end; the germline J gene provides the rest. The chain recombines TRBV30 with TRBJ1-1, with 8 positions matching TRBD1. Germline lookup yields CDR1 GTSNPN and CDR2 SVGIG (reference sequence). The J segment lost 0 bases and the V segment lost 4 bases, leaving 16 bases of the junction unmatched. The CDR3 spans 18 residues. CDR3 region: CAWTYRGNYNDMNTEAFF. The CDR3 bases that were read are TGTGCCTGGACGTACAGGGGGAACTATAACGACATGAACACTGAA.

The CDR3 DNA, read in part, is TGTGCCAGTACACAGGCTAAAAGAGGAGATACG. Protein sequence: CASTQAKRGDT. The full CDR3 reads CASTQAKRGDTQYF. The chain links TRBV19 to TRBJ2-3; possible D gene TRBD1, 5 bases. The read ends 3 residues early relative to the CDR3; the germline J gene fills the gap. CDR1 and CDR2 from the germline V gene are LNHDA and SQIVND (reference sequence). This CDR3 is built from 14 residues. V lost 7 bases, J lost 5 bases, and 16 bases lay in between.

For this clone: The CDR3 extends 3 residues past the end of the read, so its final part is completed from the germline J gene. The chain is built from TRBV7-3 and TRBJ2-5; no reliable D call. V lost 0 bases and J 1 base, leaving 9 bases between the germline ends. Germline assignment: CDR1 SGHTA and CDR2 FQGTGA. The length of the CDR3 is 15 residues. The CDR3 region is CASSLTSSLQETQYF. The sequenced CDR3 bases are TGTGCCAGCAGCTTAACCTCTAGTCTCCAAGAGACC.

A word on this clone: Coverage ceases 3 residues before the CDR3 finishes, and the germline J gene fills in the end. The chain links TRBV19 to TRBJ2-7; TRBD2 is a possible D gene (5 bases). CDR1 is LNHDA, CDR2 SQIVND, per germline (reference sequence). Trimming removed 5 bases from V and 3 bases from J, with 23 bases in between. The length of the CDR3 is 17 residues. CDR3: CASSSSSKGRGNYEQYF. CDR3 DNA, as far as it was read: TGTGCCAGTAGTTCGAGCTCAAAAGGACGGGGAAACTACGAG.

Points on this clone: The read is 3 residues too short to cover the CDR3 end, so that end is filled in from the germline J gene. The chain recombines TRBV7-2 with TRBJ1-2; D ambiguous. The CDR3 length is 14 residues. The germline V gene has CDR1 SGHTA and CDR2 FQGNSA. Partial CDR3 DNA: TGTGCCAGCAGCTTCGGTTCGAGGGCAGATACC. Protein: CASSFGSRADT. Given in full, the CDR3 is CASSFGSRADTYTF. Filled out from reference TRBV7-2 and TRBJ1-2, the complete variable domain reads GAGVSQSPSNKVTEKGKDVELRCDPISGHTALYWYRQSLGQGLEFLIYFQGNSAPDKSGLPSDRFSAERTGGSVSTLTIQRTQQEDSAVYLCASSFGSRADTYTFGSGTRLTVV.

This clone is medium-sized by frequency. The covered CDR3 bases are TGCGCCAGCAGCACTCCGGGACAGGGCCGAGAGACC. Amino acids: CASSTPGQGRET. The whole CDR3 reads CASSTPGQGRETQYF. J is TRBJ2-5 and V is TRBV5-1; TRBD1 matches at 9 bases. The read halts 3 residues ahead of the CDR3 end, with the missing end drawn from the germline J gene. Germline trimming cut 4 bases from V and 4 bases from J; bases unmatched to any gene: 8. The CDR3 runs to 15 residues. Looked up from germline, CDR1 is SGHRS and CDR2 is YFSETQ.

In the case of this clone: The read ends 3 residues early relative to the CDR3; the germline J gene fills the gap. The gene calls are TRBV7-3 and TRBJ1-4, with D perhaps matching TRBD1 (5 bases). Germline V gene lookup returns CDR1 SGHTA and CDR2 FQGTGA. The CDR3 is 13 residues long. CDR3 sequence reads: CASAVSGANVLFF. CDR3 DNA (partial): TGTGCCAGTGCGGTCTCTGGGGCCAACGTA.

Partial CDR3 DNA: TGTGCCAGCAGTTCGCGTCAGCTCAGGGCAGTCTACGAG. Its translation is CASSSRQLRAVYE. The entire CDR3 sequence reads CASSSRQLRAVYEQYF. The chain is built from TRBV28 and TRBJ2-7, with a possible D match to TRBD1 (5 bases). Read data end 3 residues before the CDR3 end; the end is taken from the germline J gene. This CDR3 region has 16 residues. V was shortened by 4 bases and J by 3 bases, with 19 bases between the two germline ends. Germline lookup yields CDR1 MDHEN and CDR2 SYDVKM.

Comments on this clone: Coverage ceases 3 residues before the CDR3 finishes, and the germline J gene fills in the end. This sequence joins TRBV5-4 and TRBJ1-2; D ambiguous. CDR1 SGHNT and CDR2 YYREEE come from the germline V gene (reference sequence). The CDR3 has 14 amino acids. V gave up 2 bases and J gave up 3 bases, with 11 bases separating them. The CDR3 bases that were read are TGTGCCAGCAGCTTTCGCGGTGACTACTATGGC. Its protein product is CASSFRGDYYG. The whole CDR3 is CASSFRGDYYGYTF.

In the case of this clone: The CDR3 extends 3 residues past the end of the read, so its final part is completed from the germline J gene. This chain links TRBV2 with TRBJ2-4; the match to TRBD1 covers 12 bases. The CDR3 is made up of 15 amino acids. The V and J ends lost 6 bases and 8 bases, in that order; junction bases with no gene match: 8. The V gene's germline CDR1 is SNHLY and CDR2 FYNNEI. The CDR3 reads CASRTPGQGAHIQYF. The sequenced CDR3 bases are TGTGCCAGCAGGACACCGGGACAGGGGGCCCACATT.

In the case of this clone: The read gets to within 3 residues of the CDR3 end, and the germline J gene fills in the rest. The chain carries TRBV30 and TRBJ1-1; no reliable D call. The V end was cut by 0 bases, the J end by 0 bases, with 8 bases between. This CDR3 spans 14 amino acids. From germline, CDR1 is GTSNPN and CDR2 SVGIG (reference sequence). The sequenced CDR3 bases are TGTGCCTGGAGTGTACAAGGGTTGAACACTGAA. This translates into CAWSVQGLNTE. The entire CDR3 is CAWSVQGLNTEAFF.

As for this clone: The read gets to within 3 residues of the CDR3 end, and the germline J gene fills in the rest. The chain links TRBV20-1 to TRBJ1-1; perhaps TRBD1 as D (6 bases). This CDR3 spans 13 amino acids. Germline-derived CDR1 and CDR2 are DFQATT and SNEGSKA (reference sequence). The CDR3 bases that were read are TGCAGTGCTAGGAGTTCCAGACAGGTCCCA. Amino acids: CSARSSRQVP. The full CDR3 protein reads CSARSSRQVPAFF.

A remark on this clone: The CDR3 end lies 3 residues beyond the end of the read and is filled in from the germline J gene. The chain has TRBV29-1 and TRBJ2-2; 8 positions match TRBD2. The trim removed 2 bases at V and 2 bases at J, leaving 10 bases unmatched. The germline V gene has CDR1 SQVTM and CDR2 ANQGSEA. The CDR3 has 17 residues. The CDR3 sequence: CSVEQRGPTGNTGELFF. The CDR3 bases that were read are TGCAGCGTTGAACAGCGGGGGCCGACAGGAAACACCGGGGAG.

Details on this clone: The read terminates 3 residues before the CDR3 end, so the remaining end is supplied by the germline J gene. V usage is TRBV6-4 and J usage is TRBJ2-1; 10 positions agree with TRBD2. CDR1 and CDR2 (germline): MRHNA, SNTAGT. This CDR3 comprises 17 residues. V was pared by 0 bases and J by 5 bases, with 7 bases of the junction left unmatched. The CDR3 is CASSDSPSSGGNNEQFF. CDR3 DNA, as far as it was read: TGTGCCAGCAGTGACTCCCCCTCTAGCGGGGGAAACAATGAG.

A word on this clone: Read sequence stops 3 residues before the CDR3 end, and the germline J gene provides the missing end. This rearrangement joins TRBV4-1 to TRBJ2-3; 9 positions agree with TRBD2. The length of the CDR3 is 14 residues. Germline V gene sequence: CDR1 MGHRA, CDR2 YSYEKL. With V trimmed by 6 bases and J by 4 bases, 5 bases remained unmatched. The CDR3 spells CASRRGGDSDTQYF. CDR3 DNA, as far as it was read: TGCGCCAGCAGGCGGGGGGGCGATTCAGATACG.

Incomplete CDR3 DNA: TGTGCCAGCAGCTTGGCCAGTTTGTACAATGAG. Protein: CASSLASLYNE. The whole CDR3 is CASSLASLYNEQFF. The J gene is TRBJ2-1, the V gene TRBV5-6; no firm D call. The sequenced fragment ends 3 residues before the CDR3 boundary, so the rest is inferred from the germline J gene. The CDR3 covers 14 residues. Germline assignment: CDR1 SGHDT and CDR2 YYEEEE. The V end was cut by 0 bases, the J end by 4 bases, with 8 bases between.

A word on this clone: The read terminates 3 residues before the CDR3 end, so the remaining end is supplied by the germline J gene. The V and J genes are TRBV6-1 and TRBJ1-5; 8 nucleotides match TRBD1. Germline CDR1 is MNHNS and CDR2 is SASEGT. Germline trimming cut 4 bases from V and 9 bases from J; bases unmatched to any gene: 8. The CDR3 totals 14 residues. The CDR3 DNA, read in part, is TGTGCCAGCAGTGTAGACAGGGGCCGCAGGCCC. Translating it yields CASSVDRGRRP. The CDR3 as a whole reads CASSVDRGRRPQHF.